The entry below describes one T cell receptor beta chain. Ten or more counts support this clone. Its recognized antigen is unknown. Per-base quality was not reported, and no clone a single base away is much larger than it. Healthy HIV-negative adults with no recently reported acute infections or vaccinations were included as donors. All donors were Caucasian adults living in Nashville, Tennessee, USA. CD8 memory samples were composed of magnetically selected CD45RO+ cells combined with CCR7-negative CD45RA+ effector memory (TemRA) cells. Blood was collected by leukapheresis, and PBMCs were isolated by Ficoll-Histopaque density gradient centrifugation and then cryopreserved in liquid nitrogen vapor phase. Purity and quantity of every magnetically sorted T cell population were checked by analytical flow cytometry. Genomic DNA was isolated from every sorted fraction and measured by UV absorbance on a Nanodrop 2000c.

Using the deep immunoSEQ assay, TCR CDR3 regions were amplified from genomic DNA by multiplex PCR. Extracted genomic DNA from each cell subset was spread evenly across all wells of several immunoSEQ 96-well plates, with each plate serving as a replicate. For sorted subsets, roughly 200 ng of genomic DNA, equivalent to around 29,000 T cell genomes, went into each replicate PCR. The purified libraries were quantified using a Qubit 3.0 fluorometer, sized with a Bioanalyzer 2100, and then quantified again using the KAPA Library Quantification kit. Each immunoSEQ 96-well plate was sequenced on its own single-read 150-cycle Illumina NextSeq 550 flow cell. The study's processing was this. Because the immunoSEQ output held only junctional sequences and lacked quality scores, the filtering could not match the filtering applied to full-length reads. Sequences were annotated with PyIR, a Python wrapper for IgBLAST v1.9, and V/J genes and CDR3 were assigned using IMGT germline references. Any read was removed if the V/J assignment was weak (E-value above 1e-6), the CDR3 was missing, or the read contained stop codons, out-of-frame junctions, or ambiguous translated residues. V3J clonotypes were defined as sequences sharing the same inferred V gene, J gene, and CDR3 amino acid sequence. Percentage overlap between repertoires was calculated by dividing the number of shared unique clonotypes by the size of the smaller repertoire. Richness of each repertoire was evaluated using RTK rarefaction, the Chao1 estimator, and Recon v2.1 estimates of unobserved clonotypes. Generation probabilities for all TCRbeta clonotypes obtained by the gDNA method from a handful of donors were computed using OLGA. TCRdb obtained this table from immuneACCESS and retained in-frame rearrangements with V and J assigned. These tables miss some clones; where compared with another copy, unresolved V genes account for less than half of the shortfall, and the remainder is unexplained. The V and J calls and clone size come from that table; D and trimming were worked out from the DNA. The sample profile shows around 83,000 clones; 60% to 65% of them were found once. The leading ten clones occupy about 51% of the sample.

This sample was included in a study of shared clonotypes between healthy human individuals (dated by TCRdb to 2020 to 2022). Background on the whole study: Three men and two women, aged 18 to 49 years, made up the cohort. Between about 0.94 and 8.9 billion PBMCs per donor were obtained by leukapheresis. To estimate repertoire size and how much clonotype sharing occurs between individuals, the study deeply sequenced the blood TCR repertoires of several healthy adults. To increase sequencing depth and limit assay-specific biases, different laboratories used diverse techniques to prepare libraries and sequence TCR repertoires. For each donor, CD4 naive and CD4 memory were each run on three plates, CD8 naive on two plates, and CD8 memory on one plate.

Findings and caveats that apply to the study as a whole: Because the study included only a small number of donors, the genetic and exposure-history diversity represented was limited. Sampling was restricted to blood, and TCR repertoires in tissues likely differ from the TCR repertoires found in blood. Incomplete sequencing was indicated by rarefaction of sorted-subset datasets, despite the large sequencing depth. Pairwise subsampling led to the expectation that sequencing depth would affect the degree of clonotype sharing among donors. Clonotypes shared by all four sorted-subset donors showed higher generation probabilities than non-shared clonotypes. Across a few donors, around 5% of naive CD4, approximately 3.6% of naive CD8, 2.3% of memory CD4, and approximately 0.4% of memory CD8 clonotypes were shared. Larger estimated clonotype richness was generally found for naive subsets than for memory subsets.

Sequencing input: memory CD8+ T cells sorted from blood. The cell subset or site tag for this specimen amounts to: CD45RO+ cells pooled with CCR7-negative TemRA cells. The TCR was taken from a young man in good health.

Here is the DNA: TGTGCCAGCAGCGTAACGATGGGGAATGAGCAGTTCTTC. The translation is CASSVTMGNEQFF. The chain was built from TRBV11-2 and TRBJ2-1; the D gene cannot be named for sure. V is pared back by 5 bases and J by 7 bases, with 12 bases lying between the germline termini. Including cysteine and phenylalanine, the CDR3 has 13 amino acids. The sequence is cut down to CDR3 DNA, 39 bases in frame from base 1. CDR1 and CDR2 are drawn from the germline V gene: SGHAT, FQNNGV.